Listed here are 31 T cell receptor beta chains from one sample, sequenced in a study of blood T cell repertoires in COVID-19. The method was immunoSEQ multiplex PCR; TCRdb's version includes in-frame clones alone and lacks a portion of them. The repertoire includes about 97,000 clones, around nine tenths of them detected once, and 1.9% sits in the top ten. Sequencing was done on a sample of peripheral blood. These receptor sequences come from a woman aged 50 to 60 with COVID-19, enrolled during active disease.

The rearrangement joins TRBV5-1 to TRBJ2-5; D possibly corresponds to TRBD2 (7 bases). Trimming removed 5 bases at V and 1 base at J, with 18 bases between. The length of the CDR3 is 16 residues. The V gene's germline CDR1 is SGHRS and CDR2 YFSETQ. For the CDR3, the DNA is TGCGCCAGCAGATTTGGGGGGGCCCGCCGCCAAGAGACCCAGTACTTC. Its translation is CASRFGGARRQETQYF.

The CDR3 sequence is CASSQPTGGAGAFF. Here the CDR3 DNA reads TGTGCCAGCAGCCAGCCAACAGGGGGCGCCGGAGCTTTCTTT. The chain carries TRBV3-1 (or the pseudogene TRBV3-2) and TRBJ1-1; 9 bases are shared with TRBD1. Trimming took 3 bases from V and 10 from J; bases not matched to a gene: 9. CDR1 is LGHDT and CDR2 is YNNKEL in the germline V gene (reference sequence). The CDR3 sequence is 14 residues long.

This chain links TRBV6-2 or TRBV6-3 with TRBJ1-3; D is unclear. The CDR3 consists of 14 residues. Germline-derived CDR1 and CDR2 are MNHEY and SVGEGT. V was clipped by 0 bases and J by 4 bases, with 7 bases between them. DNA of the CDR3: TGTGCCAGCAGTTACTCGGGAGACGGAAACACCATATATTTT. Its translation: CASSYSGDGNTIYF.

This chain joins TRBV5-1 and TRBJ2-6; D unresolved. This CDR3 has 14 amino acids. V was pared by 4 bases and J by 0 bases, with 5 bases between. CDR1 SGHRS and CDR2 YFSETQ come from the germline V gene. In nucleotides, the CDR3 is TGCGCCAGCAGCCGAGACTCTGGGGCCAACGTCCTGACTTTC. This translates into CASSRDSGANVLTF.

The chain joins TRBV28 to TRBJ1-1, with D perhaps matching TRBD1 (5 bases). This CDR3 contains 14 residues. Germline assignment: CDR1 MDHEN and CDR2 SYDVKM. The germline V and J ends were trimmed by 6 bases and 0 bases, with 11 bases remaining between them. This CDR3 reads CASSPLQVNTEAFF. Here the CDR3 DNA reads TGTGCCAGCAGCCCTCTACAGGTGAACACTGAAGCTTTCTTT. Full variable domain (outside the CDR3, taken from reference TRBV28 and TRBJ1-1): DVKVTQSSRYLVKRTGEKVFLECVQDMDHENMFWYRQDPGLGLRLIYFSYDVKMKEKGDIPEGYSVSREKKERFSLILESASTNQTSMYLCASSPLQVNTEAFFGQGTRLTVV.

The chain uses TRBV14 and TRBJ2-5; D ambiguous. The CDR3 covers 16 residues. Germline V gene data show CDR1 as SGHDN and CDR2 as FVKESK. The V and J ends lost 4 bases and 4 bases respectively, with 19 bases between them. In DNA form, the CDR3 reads TGTGCCAGCAGCCTCCTCGGTGTGTCCGTCGGAGAGACCCAGTACTTC. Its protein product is CASSLLGVSVGETQYF.

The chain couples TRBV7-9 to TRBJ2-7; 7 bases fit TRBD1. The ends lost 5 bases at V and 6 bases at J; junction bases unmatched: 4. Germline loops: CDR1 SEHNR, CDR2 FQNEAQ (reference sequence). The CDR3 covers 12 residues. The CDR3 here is CASSATGIEQYF. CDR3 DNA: TGTGCCAGCAGCGCGACAGGGATCGAGCAGTACTTC.

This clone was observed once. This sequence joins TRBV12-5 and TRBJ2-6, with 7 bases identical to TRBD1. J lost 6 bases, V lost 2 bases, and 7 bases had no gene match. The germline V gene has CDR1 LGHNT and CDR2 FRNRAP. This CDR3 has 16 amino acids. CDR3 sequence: CASGLRTGPSANVLTF. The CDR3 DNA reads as TGTGCTAGTGGTTTGCGGACAGGCCCGTCGGCCAACGTCCTGACTTTC.

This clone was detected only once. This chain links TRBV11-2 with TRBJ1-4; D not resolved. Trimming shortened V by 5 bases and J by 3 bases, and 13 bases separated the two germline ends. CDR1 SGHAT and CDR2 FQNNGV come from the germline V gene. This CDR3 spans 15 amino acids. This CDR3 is CASSPPPTSNEKLFF. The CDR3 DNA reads TGTGCCAGCAGCCCCCCCCCGACTTCTAATGAAAAACTGTTTTTT.

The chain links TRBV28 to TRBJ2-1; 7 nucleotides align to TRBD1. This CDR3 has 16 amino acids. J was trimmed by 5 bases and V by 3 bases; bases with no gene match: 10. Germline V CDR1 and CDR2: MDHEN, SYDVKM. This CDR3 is CASSFLGRGQNNEQFF. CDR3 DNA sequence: TGTGCCAGCAGTTTTCTGGGCCGGGGACAGAACAATGAGCAGTTCTTC.

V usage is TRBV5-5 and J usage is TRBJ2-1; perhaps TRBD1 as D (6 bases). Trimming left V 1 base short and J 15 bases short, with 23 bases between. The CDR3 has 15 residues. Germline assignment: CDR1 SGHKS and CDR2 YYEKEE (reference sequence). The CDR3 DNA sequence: TGTGCCAGCAGCTTGACATGGGACAACCGGGCCGGAGGGTTCTTC. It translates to CASSLTWDNRAGGFF.

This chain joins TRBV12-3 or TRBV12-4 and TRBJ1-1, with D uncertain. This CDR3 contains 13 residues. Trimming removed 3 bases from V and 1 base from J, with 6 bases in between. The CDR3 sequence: CASSFSGNTEAFF. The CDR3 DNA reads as TGTGCCAGCAGTTTCTCAGGGAACACTGAAGCTTTCTTT.

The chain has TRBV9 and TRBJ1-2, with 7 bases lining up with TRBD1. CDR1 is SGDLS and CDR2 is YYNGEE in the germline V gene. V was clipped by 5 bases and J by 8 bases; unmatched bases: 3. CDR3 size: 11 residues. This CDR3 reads CASSYRGGYTF. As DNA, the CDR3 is TGTGCCAGCAGTTACAGGGGCGGCTACACCTTC.

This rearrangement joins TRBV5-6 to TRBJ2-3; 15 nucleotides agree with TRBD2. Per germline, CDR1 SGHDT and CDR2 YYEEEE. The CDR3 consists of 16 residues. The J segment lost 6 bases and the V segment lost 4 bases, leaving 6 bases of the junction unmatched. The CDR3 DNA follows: TGTGCCAGCAGCCCGGGGACTAGCGGGGGGAGGGATACGCAGTATTTT. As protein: CASSPGTSGGRDTQYF.

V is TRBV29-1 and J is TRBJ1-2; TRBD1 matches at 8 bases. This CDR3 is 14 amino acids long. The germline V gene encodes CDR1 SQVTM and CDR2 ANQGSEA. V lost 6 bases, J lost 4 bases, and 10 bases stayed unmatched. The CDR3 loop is CSVVPGQGFYGYTF. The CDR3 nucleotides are TGCAGCGTGGTTCCCGGACAGGGCTTCTATGGCTACACCTTC.

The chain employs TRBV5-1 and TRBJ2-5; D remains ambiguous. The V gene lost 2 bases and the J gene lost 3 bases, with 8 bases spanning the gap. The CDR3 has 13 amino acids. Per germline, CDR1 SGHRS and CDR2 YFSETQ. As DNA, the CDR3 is TGCGCCAGCAGCTTTGGAGCGAAAGAGACCCAGTACTTC. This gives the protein CASSFGAKETQYF.

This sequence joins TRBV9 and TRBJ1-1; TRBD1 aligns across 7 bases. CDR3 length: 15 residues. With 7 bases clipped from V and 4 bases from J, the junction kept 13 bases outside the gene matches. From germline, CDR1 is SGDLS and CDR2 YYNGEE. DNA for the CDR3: TGTGCCAGCGGTGTATTCAGGGGGAGTGTCACTGAAGCTTTCTTT. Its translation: CASGVFRGSVTEAFF.

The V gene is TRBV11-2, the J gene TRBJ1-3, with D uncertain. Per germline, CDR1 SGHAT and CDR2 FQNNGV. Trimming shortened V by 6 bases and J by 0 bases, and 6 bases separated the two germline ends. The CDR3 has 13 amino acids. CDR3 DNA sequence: TGTGCCAGCAGTTTATACTCTGGAAACACCATATATTTT. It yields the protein CASSLYSGNTIYF.

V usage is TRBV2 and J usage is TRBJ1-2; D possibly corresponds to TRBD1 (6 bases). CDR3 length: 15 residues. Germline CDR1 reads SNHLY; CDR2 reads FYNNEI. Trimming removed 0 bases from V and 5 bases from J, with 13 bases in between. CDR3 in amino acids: CASSEAGGAGYGYTF. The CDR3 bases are TGTGCCAGCAGTGAAGCGGGGGGGGCCGGATATGGCTACACCTTC.

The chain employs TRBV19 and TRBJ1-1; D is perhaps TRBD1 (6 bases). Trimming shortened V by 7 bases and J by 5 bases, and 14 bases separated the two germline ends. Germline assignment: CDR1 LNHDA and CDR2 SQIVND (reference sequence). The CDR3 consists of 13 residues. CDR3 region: CASNGGLMTEAFF. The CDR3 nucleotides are TGTGCCAGTAACGGGGGGCTAATGACTGAAGCTTTCTTT.

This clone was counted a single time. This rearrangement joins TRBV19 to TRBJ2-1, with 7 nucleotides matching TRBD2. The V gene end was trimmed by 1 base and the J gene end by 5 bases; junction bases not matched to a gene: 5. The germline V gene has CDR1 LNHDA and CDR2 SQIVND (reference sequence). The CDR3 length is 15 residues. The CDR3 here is CASSIVPGTNNEQFF. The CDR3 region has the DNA TGTGCCAGTAGTATAGTCCCCGGGACTAACAATGAGCAGTTCTTC. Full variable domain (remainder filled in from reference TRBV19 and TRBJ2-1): DGGITQSPKYLFRKEGQNVTLSCEQNLNHDAMYWYRQDPGQGLRLIYYSQIVNDFQKGDIAEGYSVSREKKESFPLTVTSAQKNPTAFYLCASSIVPGTNNEQFFGPGTRLTVL.

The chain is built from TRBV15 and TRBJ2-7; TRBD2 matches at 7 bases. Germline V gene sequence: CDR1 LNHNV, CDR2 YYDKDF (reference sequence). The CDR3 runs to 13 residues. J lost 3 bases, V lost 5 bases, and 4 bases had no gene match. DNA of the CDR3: TGTGCCACCAGCGCTAGGGAGGGCTACGAGCAGTACGTC. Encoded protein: CATSAREGYEQYV.

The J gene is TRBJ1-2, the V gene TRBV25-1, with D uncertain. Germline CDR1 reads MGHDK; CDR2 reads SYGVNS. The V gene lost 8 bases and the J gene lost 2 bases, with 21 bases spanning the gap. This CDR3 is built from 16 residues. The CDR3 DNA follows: TGTGCCAGCCCCTCGCGGCCCCCTCGTGGGAACTATGGCTACACCTTC. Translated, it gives CASPSRPPRGNYGYTF.

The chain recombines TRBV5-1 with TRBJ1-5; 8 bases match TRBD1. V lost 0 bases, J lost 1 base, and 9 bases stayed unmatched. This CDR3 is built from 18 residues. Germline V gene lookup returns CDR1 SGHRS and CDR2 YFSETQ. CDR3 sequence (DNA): TGCGCCAGCAGCTTGGAAGACGGGACAGGTGAAAGCAATCAGCCCCAGCATTTT. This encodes CASSLEDGTGESNQPQHF.

This CDR3 is CAWSVQPSAETQYF. CDR3 DNA sequence: TGTGCCTGGAGTGTTCAGCCTAGCGCGGAGACCCAGTACTTC. This chain joins TRBV30 and TRBJ2-5; tentatively, D is TRBD2 (6 bases). With 0 bases removed from V and 5 bases from J, the gap between germline ends came to 13 bases. This CDR3 has 14 residues. Germline assignment: CDR1 GTSNPN and CDR2 SVGIG (reference sequence).

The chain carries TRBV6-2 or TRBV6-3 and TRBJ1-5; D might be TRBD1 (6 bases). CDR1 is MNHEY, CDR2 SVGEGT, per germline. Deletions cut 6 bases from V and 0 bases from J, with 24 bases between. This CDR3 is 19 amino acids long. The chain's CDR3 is CASSTGILTGRYSNQPQHF. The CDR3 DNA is TGTGCCAGCAGCACAGGGATTCTGACAGGTCGGTATAGCAATCAGCCCCAGCATTTT.

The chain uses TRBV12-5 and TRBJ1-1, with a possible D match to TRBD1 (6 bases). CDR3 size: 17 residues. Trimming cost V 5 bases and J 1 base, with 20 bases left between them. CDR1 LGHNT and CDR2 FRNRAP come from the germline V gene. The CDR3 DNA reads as TGTGCTAGTGGTAAACTACGGGGGGCTTCCCCGAACACTGAAGCTTTCTTT. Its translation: CASGKLRGASPNTEAFF.

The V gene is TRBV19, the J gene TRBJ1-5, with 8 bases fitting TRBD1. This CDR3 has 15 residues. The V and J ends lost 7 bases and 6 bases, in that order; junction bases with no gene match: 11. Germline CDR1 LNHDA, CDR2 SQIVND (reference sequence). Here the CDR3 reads CASTTDREFGQPQHF. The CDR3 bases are TGTGCCAGTACCACGGACAGGGAATTTGGTCAGCCCCAGCATTTT.

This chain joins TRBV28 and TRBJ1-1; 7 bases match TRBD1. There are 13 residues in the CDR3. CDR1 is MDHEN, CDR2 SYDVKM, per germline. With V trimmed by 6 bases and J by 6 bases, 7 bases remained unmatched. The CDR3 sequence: CASRKQGSPEAFF. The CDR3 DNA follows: TGTGCCAGCAGGAAACAGGGGAGCCCTGAAGCTTTCTTT.

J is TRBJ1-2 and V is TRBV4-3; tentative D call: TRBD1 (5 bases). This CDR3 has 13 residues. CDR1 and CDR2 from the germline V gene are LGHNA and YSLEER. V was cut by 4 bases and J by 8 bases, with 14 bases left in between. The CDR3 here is CASSLQGNGGYTF. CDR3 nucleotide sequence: TGCGCCAGCAGCCTCCAGGGCAATGGAGGCTACACCTTC.

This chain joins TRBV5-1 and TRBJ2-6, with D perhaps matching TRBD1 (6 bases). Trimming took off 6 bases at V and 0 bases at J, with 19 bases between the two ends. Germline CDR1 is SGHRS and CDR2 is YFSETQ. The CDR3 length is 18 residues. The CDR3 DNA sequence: TGCGCCAGCACCCCGAGGGGACAACCTAGCTCTGGGGCCAACGTCCTGACTTTC. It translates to CASTPRGQPSSGANVLTF. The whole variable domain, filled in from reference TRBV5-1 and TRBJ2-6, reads KAGVTQTPRYLIKTRGQQVTLSCSPISGHRSVSWYQQTPGQGLQFLFEYFSETQRNKGNFPGRFSGRQFSNSRSEMNVSTLELGDSALYLCASTPRGQPSSGANVLTFGAGSRLTVL.